These 2 T cell receptor beta chains came from one sample sequenced in a study of cytomegalovirus exposure and HLA in healthy donors. The PCR had 60 Vbeta and 13 Jbeta primers. Some clones are missing from TCRdb's copy, which holds only in-frame ones; the method was immunoSEQ multiplex PCR. The sample shows under 250,000 clones, 79% of them seen only once. What was sequenced was PBMCs. These receptors came from a woman aged 25 to 39 in good health and CMV-seropositive.

This clone has only a few counts. This chain connects TRBV27 to TRBJ2-7, with D possibly matching TRBD1 (6 bases). This CDR3 spans 14 amino acids. V gave up 3 bases and J gave up 0 bases, with 9 bases separating them. The germline CDR1 and CDR2 sequences are MNHEY and SMNVEV (reference sequence). The chain's CDR3 is CASSFTDSSYEQYF. CDR3 sequence (DNA): TGTGCCAGCAGTTTCACGGACAGCTCCTACGAGCAGTACTTC.

The rearrangement joins TRBV6-1 to TRBJ1-2; 7 positions agree with TRBD1. Germline V gene sequence: CDR1 MNHNS, CDR2 SASEGT. The CDR3 covers 15 residues. With V trimmed by 7 bases and J by 4 bases, 12 bases remained unmatched. The CDR3 loop is CASTTSEGAGYGYTF. DNA for the CDR3: TGTGCCAGCACCACAAGCGAGGGGGCTGGCTATGGCTACACCTTC.